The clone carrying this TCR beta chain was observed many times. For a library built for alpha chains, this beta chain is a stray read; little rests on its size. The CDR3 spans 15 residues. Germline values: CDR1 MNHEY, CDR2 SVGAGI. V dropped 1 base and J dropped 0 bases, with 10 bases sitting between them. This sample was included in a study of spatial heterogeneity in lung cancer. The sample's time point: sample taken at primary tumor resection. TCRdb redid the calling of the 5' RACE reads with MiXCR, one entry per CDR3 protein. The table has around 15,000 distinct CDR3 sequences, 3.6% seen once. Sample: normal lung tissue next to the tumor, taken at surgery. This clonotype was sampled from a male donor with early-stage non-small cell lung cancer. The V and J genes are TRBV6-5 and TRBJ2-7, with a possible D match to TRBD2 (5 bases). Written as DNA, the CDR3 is TGTGCCAGCAGTTACTTGTTTGGGAGCTCCTACGAGCAGTACTTC. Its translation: CASSYLFGSSYEQYF.